The 20 T cell receptor beta chains below all came from one sample that was sequenced in a study of blood T cells in healthy people across ages. It was with a sample-barcoded 5' primer and a J-beta primer mix that a second PCR of about 7 to 12 cycles was run. Each CDR3 protein is one row after TCRdb ran MiXCR on the 5' RACE reads. The sample holds about 580,000 distinct CDR3 sequences; roughly 48% are singletons and the top ten take around 24%. The sequenced sample was blood. The receptor source for this set is a man older than 75 in good health.

There are a few counts of this clonotype. The CDR3 sequence: CSAITSGRGNEQFF. Written as DNA, the CDR3 is TGCAGTGCTATCACTAGCGGGCGAGGGAATGAGCAGTTCTTC. The chain joins TRBV20-1 to TRBJ2-1; TRBD2 aligns across 9 bases. The V and J ends lost 4 bases and 7 bases, in that order; junction bases with no gene match: 8. In germline, CDR1 is DFQATT, CDR2 SNEGSKA (reference sequence). The CDR3 is 14 amino acids.

V is TRBV6-2 or TRBV6-3 and J is TRBJ2-1; D perhaps matches TRBD2 (6 bases). CDR1 and CDR2 from the germline V gene are MNHEY and SVGEGT. V dropped 4 bases and J dropped 5 bases, with 15 bases sitting between them. The CDR3 is 15 residues long. The CDR3 DNA reads TGTGCCAGCAGTTTTCCCGCGGGGCCTAACAATGAGCAGTTCTTC. This codes for CASSFPAGPNNEQFF.

This rearrangement joins TRBV7-9 to TRBJ2-7; no clear D. V was shortened by 3 bases and J by 6 bases, with 6 bases between the two germline ends. CDR1 is SEHNR, CDR2 FQNEAQ, per germline (reference sequence). This CDR3 is built from 11 residues. Here the CDR3 reads CASSLLPEQYF. The DNA for the CDR3 is TGTGCCAGCAGCTTGCTTCCCGAGCAGTACTTC.

The chain employs TRBV6-2 or TRBV6-3 and TRBJ2-3, with TRBD2 matching over 14 bases. The CDR3 has 15 amino acids. Trimming took 6 bases from V and 9 from J; bases not matched to a gene: 8. Germline loops: CDR1 MNHEY, CDR2 SVGEGT. This CDR3 is CASSRTSGRSPTQYF. The CDR3 DNA reads as TGTGCCAGCAGCCGGACTAGCGGGAGGTCCCCCACGCAGTATTTT.

This clonotype was detected a few times. This chain connects TRBV29-1 to TRBJ1-2; TRBD1 might be the D (5 bases). The CDR3 loop spans 12 amino acids. Germline V gives CDR1 SQVTM, CDR2 ANQGSEA. V lost 7 bases to trimming and J lost 3 bases, with 12 bases between them. DNA for the CDR3: TGCAGCGCCCATCGGGGGGACTATGGCTACACCTTC. Its translation: CSAHRGDYGYTF.

The chain has TRBV18 and TRBJ2-1; 10 positions agree with TRBD2. V shed 3 bases, J shed 7 bases, and the junction held 12 bases outside the gene matches. CDR1 is KGHSH and CDR2 is LQKENI in the germline V gene. There are 17 residues in the CDR3. The CDR3 DNA follows: TGTGCCAGCTCACCGACTAGCGGGCCACACATCGGGAATGAGCAGTTCTTC. As protein: CASSPTSGPHIGNEQFF.

V usage is TRBV20-1 and J usage is TRBJ1-1; maybe TRBD1 (5 bases). CDR3 length equals 16 residues. The germline gives CDR1 DFQATT, CDR2 SNEGSKA (reference sequence). Trimming removed 6 bases at V and 0 bases at J, with 20 bases between. The DNA for the CDR3 is TGCAGTGCGGAACGCGGGGGGTTACACATGAACACTGAAGCTTTCTTT. Protein product: CSAERGGLHMNTEAFF.

This clonotype was counted a single time. This chain connects TRBV10-3 to TRBJ2-5, with TRBD2 matching 8 bases. Unmatched junction bases numbered 12, after V lost 4 bases and J lost 2 bases. This CDR3 spans 17 amino acids. Germline V gene data show CDR1 as ENHRY and CDR2 as SYGVKD. CDR3 coding DNA: TGTGCCATCAGTGGGTCTCGGGGCGGGGGGAAACAAGAGACCCAGTACTTC. Its protein is CAISGSRGGGKQETQYF.

This clonotype occurred many times. The rearrangement uses TRBV6-5 and TRBJ1-1; D is unresolved. V was pared by 0 bases and J by 0 bases, with 11 bases between. The CDR3 has 16 residues. CDR1 is MNHEY, CDR2 SVGAGI, per germline. CDR3 in amino acids: CASSYSAGFMNTEAFF. Here the CDR3 DNA reads TGTGCCAGCAGTTACTCGGCAGGATTCATGAACACTGAAGCTTTCTTT.

The rearrangement links TRBV29-1 to TRBJ2-3; D tentatively fits TRBD1 or TRBD2 (5 bases each). The germline V gene encodes CDR1 SQVTM and CDR2 ANQGSEA. CDR3 length: 13 amino acids. With 6 bases removed from V and 1 base from J, the gap between germline ends came to 11 bases. CDR3 region: CSVQGVGTDTQYF. In DNA, the CDR3 is TGCAGCGTCCAGGGAGTGGGCACAGATACGCAGTATTTT.

The table lists this clonotype with many counts. The rearrangement uses TRBV12-3 or TRBV12-4 and TRBJ2-3; D is undetermined. V was trimmed by 5 bases and J by 0 bases, leaving 9 bases between them. The CDR3 consists of 14 residues. The CDR3 nucleotides are TGTGCCAGCAGTCTTGCCAGGAGCACAGATACGCAGTATTTT. It encodes CASSLARSTDTQYF.

V gene TRBV3-1 combines with J gene TRBJ2-5; D unclear. Germline-derived CDR1 and CDR2 are LGHDT and YNNKEL (reference sequence). The CDR3 runs 13 residues. V was clipped by 7 bases and J by 2 bases, with 11 bases between them. The CDR3 loop reads CASKTYQQETQYF. CDR3 in DNA: TGTGCCAGCAAGACATACCAACAAGAGACCCAGTACTTC.

This chain links TRBV29-1 with TRBJ1-6; a possible D gene is TRBD1 (5 bases). CDR1 and CDR2 from the germline V gene are SQVTM and ANQGSEA. V lost 0 bases to trimming and J lost 9 bases, with 15 bases between them. CDR3 size: 15 residues. The CDR3 protein is CSVEELAVRGSPLHF. CDR3 nucleotides: TGCAGCGTTGAAGAATTGGCAGTGAGGGGTTCACCCCTCCACTTT.

The chain has TRBV7-2 and TRBJ2-7; 8 positions agree with TRBD2. Trimming took 1 base from V and 0 from J; bases not matched to a gene: 2. The CDR3 spans 15 residues. Germline V gene lookup returns CDR1 SGHTA and CDR2 FQGNSA. CDR3 protein: CASSLGTSSSYEQYF. CDR3 DNA sequence: TGTGCCAGCAGCTTAGGGACTAGCTCCTCCTACGAGCAGTACTTC.

The CDR3 loop reads CASSARDRGYLLNTEAFF. The CDR3 nucleotides are TGTGCCAGTAGTGCTCGGGACAGGGGATACTTGTTGAACACTGAAGCTTTCTTT. The V call is TRBV19, the J call TRBJ1-1; 10 bases match TRBD1. Unmatched junction bases numbered 12, after V lost 5 bases and J lost 0 bases. In germline, CDR1 is LNHDA, CDR2 SQIVND (reference sequence). The CDR3 covers 18 residues.

This clonotype was counted a few times. V is TRBV20-1 and J is TRBJ2-3, with D possibly being TRBD2 (5 bases). The CDR3 is made up of 15 amino acids. V lost 3 bases and J lost 3, with 16 bases in between. Germline CDR1 is DFQATT and CDR2 is SNEGSKA (reference sequence). CDR3 sequence: CSARRELLLTDTQYF. The CDR3 DNA follows: TGCAGTGCTAGGAGGGAGCTATTACTGACAGATACGCAGTATTTT.

The V gene is TRBV10-3, the J gene TRBJ2-7, with a weak D call TRBD1 (6 bases). Germline V gene data show CDR1 as ENHRY and CDR2 as SYGVKD. The CDR3 runs to 13 residues. V was shortened by 4 bases and J by 6 bases, with 13 bases between the two germline ends. In nucleotides, the CDR3 is TGTGCCATCAGTGTAACAGGGTCTGGCGAGCAGTACTTC. Translating gives CAISVTGSGEQYF.

This chain links TRBV14 with TRBJ2-5; 9 bases agree with TRBD2. This CDR3 spans 16 amino acids. The V gene's germline CDR1 is SGHDN and CDR2 FVKESK. V lost 1 base to trimming and J lost 11 bases; unmatched junction nucleotides: 14. The CDR3 DNA reads TGTGCCAGCAGCCAAGGTTTTAGCGGGAGTATCTATGAGCAGTACTTC. Translated: CASSQGFSGSIYEQYF.

Comment on this clonotype: One end of the junction does not line up with germline, which may come from a read error. The chain employs TRBV20-1 and TRBJ2-3; TRBD2 agrees at 10 bases. CDR3 length equals 13 residues. Per germline, CDR1 DFQATT and CDR2 SNEGSKA (reference sequence). The CDR3 region is CSAIAGGSDTLYF. The CDR3 DNA is TGCAGTGCTATAGCGGGGGGATCGGATACGCTGTATTTT.

This clonotype was recorded once. The rearrangement links TRBV7-9 to TRBJ2-2, with TRBD1 matching 7 bases. This CDR3 comprises 15 residues. V trimming: 5 bases; J trimming: 4 bases; junction bases outside the gene matches: 7. Germline CDR1 is SEHNR and CDR2 is FQNEAQ (reference sequence). Here the CDR3 DNA reads TGTGCCAGCAGCGCCACGACAGGGCGCACCGGGGAGCTGTTTTTT. Amino acids: CASSATTGRTGELFF.